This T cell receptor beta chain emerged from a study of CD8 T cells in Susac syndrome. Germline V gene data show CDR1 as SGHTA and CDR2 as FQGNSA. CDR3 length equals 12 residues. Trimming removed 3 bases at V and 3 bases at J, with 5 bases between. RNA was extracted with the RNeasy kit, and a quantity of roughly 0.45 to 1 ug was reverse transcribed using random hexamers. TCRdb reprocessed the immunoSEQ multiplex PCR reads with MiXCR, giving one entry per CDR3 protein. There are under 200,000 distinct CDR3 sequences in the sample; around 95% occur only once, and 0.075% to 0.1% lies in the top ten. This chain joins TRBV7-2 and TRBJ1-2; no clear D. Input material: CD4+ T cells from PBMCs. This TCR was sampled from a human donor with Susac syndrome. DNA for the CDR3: TGTGCCAGCAGCTTTCGGGACTATGGCTACACCTTC. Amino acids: CASSFRDYGYTF. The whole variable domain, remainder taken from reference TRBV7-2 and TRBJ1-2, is GAGVSQSPSNKVTEKGKDVELRCDPISGHTALYWYRQSLGQGLEFLIYFQGNSAPDKSGLPSDRFSAERTGGSVSTLTIQRTQQEDSAVYLCASSFRDYGYTFGSGTRLTVV.